The 16 T cell receptor beta chains presented below share a single source sample, sequenced in a study of T cells in Graves' hyperthyroidism and ophthalmopathy. Amplification yielded TCR beta CDR3 regions, with RNA transcripts as the source. Initially, a first-round RT-PCR of the TCR CDR3 employed the HTBI primer set. MiXCR, run by TCRdb on the multiplex PCR reads, gives a single entry per CDR3 protein. The sample carries 600,000 to 650,000 distinct CDR3 sequences, roughly 20% recorded once. Input material: blood. Source of these receptors: a man under 40 with Graves' ophthalmopathy.

V usage is TRBV29-1 and J usage is TRBJ2-3, with TRBD2 as a possible D gene (5 bases). CDR3 length: 16 amino acids. Trimming took 7 bases from V and 0 from J, leaving 20 bases between them. Germline lookup yields CDR1 SQVTM and CDR2 ANQGSEA. In nucleotides, the CDR3 is TGCAGCGCCCTCGGACGGAGGTTGCGGAGCACAGATACGCAGTATTTT. As protein: CSALGRRLRSTDTQYF.

This clonotype was detected only a few times. This chain joins TRBV2 and TRBJ2-2; 8 nucleotides match TRBD2. V gave up 8 bases and J gave up 4 bases; unmatched junction bases: 12. The germline CDR1 and CDR2 sequences are SNHLY and FYNNEI. CDR3 length: 16 residues. CDR3 sequence reads: CASGDPSGSFTGELFF. The CDR3 coding sequence is TGTGCCAGCGGCGATCCCAGCGGGAGTTTCACCGGGGAGCTGTTTTTT.

The chain carries TRBV4-2 and TRBJ2-2, with 16 bases that match TRBD2. Germline trimming cut 4 bases from V and 4 bases from J; bases unmatched to any gene: 6. Germline assignment: CDR1 LGHNA and CDR2 YNFKEQ. The CDR3 has 18 amino acids. CDR3 DNA: TGTGCCAGCAGCCCGGGACTAGCGGGAGGGCGAGTCACCGGGGAGCTGTTTTTT. Its protein is CASSPGLAGGRVTGELFF.

This clonotype was counted between two and nine times. The chain is built from TRBV9 and TRBJ2-2, with D possibly TRBD2 on 5 matching bases. Germline lookup yields CDR1 SGDLS and CDR2 YYNGEE. The CDR3 runs to 17 residues. Trimming took off 0 bases at V and 2 bases at J, with 14 bases between the two ends. The chain's CDR3 is CASSVAEGTTNTGELFF. The DNA of the CDR3 is TGTGCCAGCAGCGTAGCAGAGGGAACTACTAACACCGGGGAGCTGTTTTTT.

This clonotype was seen ten or more times. This chain links TRBV5-5 with TRBJ2-1; possible D gene TRBD1, 5 bases. This CDR3 region has 11 residues. Looked up from germline, CDR1 is SGHKS and CDR2 is YYEKEE (reference sequence). Trimming took off 6 bases at V and 11 bases at J, with 12 bases between the two ends. This CDR3 reads CASNIRVKQFF. The CDR3 nucleotides are TGTGCCAGCAACATCAGGGTGAAGCAGTTCTTC.

Note on this clonotype: Compared with germline, one end of the junction differs, possibly owing to a read error. V and J are TRBV20-1 and TRBJ2-7; 9 positions agree with TRBD1. Germline CDR1 DFQATT, CDR2 SNEGSKA (reference sequence). The CDR3 runs 14 residues. This chain's CDR3 is CGAAPGQGWLEQYF. CDR3 DNA: TGCGGTGCTGCTCCGGGACAGGGCTGGCTCGAGCAGTACTTC.

Note on this clonotype: One end of the junction is discordant with germline, which a read error may explain. The V call is TRBV28, the J call TRBJ2-3; 12 bases fit TRBD2. The CDR3 loop spans 17 amino acids. The germline CDR1 and CDR2 sequences are MDHEN and SYDVKM. CDR3 sequence: CSSSSPLAGGPTDTQYF. The CDR3 nucleotides read TGTTCCAGCAGTTCTCCTCTAGCGGGAGGGCCCACAGATACGCAGTATTTT.

The rearrangement joins TRBV29-1 to TRBJ2-5, with D possibly being TRBD2 (7 bases). CDR3 length: 13 residues. The germline V gene has CDR1 SQVTM and CDR2 ANQGSEA. The V end was cut by 7 bases, the J end by 5 bases, with 17 bases between. CDR3 protein: CSADWGGLETQYF. CDR3 DNA: TGCAGCGCCGACTGGGGGGGCCTTGAGACCCAGTACTTC.

This clonotype has just a few counts. V usage is TRBV29-1 and J usage is TRBJ1-2; tentative D call: TRBD1 (5 bases). The CDR3 is made up of 13 amino acids. The ends were cut back, 7 bases at V and 6 bases at J, with 18 bases in the middle. Per germline, CDR1 SQVTM and CDR2 ANQGSEA. CDR3 in amino acids: CSALIPGRDGYTF. CDR3 coding DNA: TGCAGCGCCCTGATCCCAGGGAGGGATGGCTACACCTTC.

The V gene is TRBV5-1, the J gene TRBJ2-3, with 7 bases lining up with TRBD1. This CDR3 has 15 residues. The V segment lost 6 bases and the J segment 5 bases; nucleotides outside the gene matches: 12. Germline lookup yields CDR1 SGHRS and CDR2 YFSETQ. CDR3 nucleotides: TGCGCCAGCACCCCACAACCGAACAGGGGAGATACGCAGTATTTT. Amino acids: CASTPQPNRGDTQYF. Using reference TRBV5-1 and TRBJ2-3 for the parts outside the CDR3, the full variable domain is KAGVTQTPRYLIKTRGQQVTLSCSPISGHRSVSWYQQTPGQGLQFLFEYFSETQRNKGNFPGRFSGRQFSNSRSEMNVSTLELGDSALYLCASTPQPNRGDTQYFGPGTRLTVL.

To note about this clonotype: An end of the junction does not agree with germline; a read error may underlie this. The chain couples TRBV6-2 or TRBV6-3 to TRBJ2-7; D remains ambiguous. Per germline, CDR1 MNHEY and CDR2 SVGEGT. There are 14 residues in the CDR3. Here the CDR3 DNA reads TGTGGCAGCAGTTACAGCCGGGTAGGCTACGAGCAGTACTTC. Amino acids: CGSSYSRVGYEQYF.

This clonotype was seen a few times. The V and J genes are TRBV7-9 and TRBJ2-7; 9 bases line up with TRBD1. V dropped 6 bases and J dropped 7; count of bases not matched to a gene: 19. The length of the CDR3 is 17 residues. Germline V gene sequence: CDR1 SEHNR, CDR2 FQNEAQ (reference sequence). CDR3 residues: CASSHQRDAQGAGEQYF. The DNA of the CDR3 is TGTGCCAGCAGTCACCAAAGGGACGCACAGGGGGCGGGAGAGCAGTACTTC.

In this sample, this clonotype turned up many times. The chain employs TRBV2 and TRBJ2-7, with D unresolved. V was trimmed by 1 base and J by 6 bases, leaving 7 bases between them. The CDR3 consists of 12 residues. CDR1 is SNHLY and CDR2 is FYNNEI in the germline V gene. CDR3 amino acids: CASSEGLAEQYF. Written as DNA, the CDR3 is TGTGCCAGCAGTGAAGGTCTGGCCGAGCAGTACTTC. The whole variable domain, remainder taken from reference TRBV2 and TRBJ2-7, is EPEVTQTPSHQVTQMGQEVILRCVPISNHLYFYWYRQILGQKVEFLVSFYNNEISEKSEIFDDQFSVERPDGSNFTLKIRSTKLEDSAMYFCASSEGLAEQYFGPGTRLTVT.

This clonotype was seen a handful of times. J is TRBJ2-7 and V is TRBV6-1; 9 bases align to TRBD1. The CDR3 runs 14 residues. CDR1 and CDR2 (germline): MNHNS, SASEGT. V was clipped by 6 bases and J by 5 bases; unmatched bases: 8. The CDR3 sequence: CASSLGTGLDEQYF. The CDR3 nucleotides read TGTGCCAGCAGCCTCGGGACAGGGTTAGACGAGCAGTACTTC.

This clonotype was found a few times. The J gene is TRBJ2-7, the V gene TRBV5-1; D gene ambiguous. V gave up 6 bases and J gave up 0 bases, with 10 bases separating them. Germline CDR1 SGHRS, CDR2 YFSETQ. The CDR3 is 13 amino acids. The CDR3 loop is CASTSTASYEQYF. The CDR3 nucleotides read TGCGCCAGCACTTCGACGGCCTCCTACGAGCAGTACTTC. Full variable domain (rest looked up from reference TRBV5-1 and TRBJ2-7): KAGVTQTPRYLIKTRGQQVTLSCSPISGHRSVSWYQQTPGQGLQFLFEYFSETQRNKGNFPGRFSGRQFSNSRSEMNVSTLELGDSALYLCASTSTASYEQYFGPGTRLTVT.

The V call is TRBV28, the J call TRBJ1-2; 11 bases are shared with TRBD1. The V segment lost 6 bases and the J segment 5 bases; nucleotides outside the gene matches: 14. Germline V gives CDR1 MDHEN, CDR2 SYDVKM. CDR3 length: 17 residues. This CDR3 reads CASSLSGTGGEPYGYTF. The CDR3 coding sequence is TGTGCCAGCAGCCTTTCCGGGACAGGGGGAGAGCCGTATGGCTACACCTTC.